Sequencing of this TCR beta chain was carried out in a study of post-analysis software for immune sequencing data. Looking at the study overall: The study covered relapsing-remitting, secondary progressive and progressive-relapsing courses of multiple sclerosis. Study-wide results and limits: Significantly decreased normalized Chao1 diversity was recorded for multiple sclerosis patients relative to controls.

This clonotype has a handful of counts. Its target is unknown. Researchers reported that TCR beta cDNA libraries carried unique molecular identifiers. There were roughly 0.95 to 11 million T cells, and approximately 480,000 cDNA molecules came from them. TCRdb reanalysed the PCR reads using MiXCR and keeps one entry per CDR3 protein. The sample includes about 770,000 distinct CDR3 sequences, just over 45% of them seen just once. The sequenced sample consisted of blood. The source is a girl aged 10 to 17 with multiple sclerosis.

The CDR3 sequence: CATSDLGGSETQYF. CDR3 coding DNA: TGTGCCACCAGTGATTTGGGAGGGTCGGAGACCCAGTACTTC. The chain uses TRBV24-1 and TRBJ2-5, with D perhaps TRBD2 (6 bases). The CDR3 is made up of 14 amino acids. V was trimmed by 0 bases and J by 5 bases, leaving 9 bases between them. Germline loops: CDR1 KGHDR, CDR2 SFDVKD.